Shown below are 24 T cell receptor beta chains from a single sample sequenced in a study of T cell repertoires in cytomegalovirus infection. TCRdb re-derived calls from the reads in MiXCR, one entry per CDR3 protein. The sample lists hundreds of thousands of distinct CDR3 sequences, roughly 28% seen once, with around 18% in the top ten. Their cognate antigens are unknown. Sequences were derived from cultured PBMCs, sampled from culture after CMV antigen stimulation. The receptors here all came from a human donor in good health (CMV status not recorded). Some clones in this sample may be carry-over from other donors' samples.

This rearrangement joins TRBV25-1 to TRBJ2-1; 9 positions agree with TRBD2. CDR3 length: 15 residues. Germline V lookup: CDR1 MGHDK, CDR2 SYGVNS. The V gene end was trimmed by 4 bases and the J gene end by 7 bases; junction bases not matched to a gene: 8. The CDR3 protein is CASSGLAGIPNEQFF. DNA for the CDR3: TGTGCCAGCAGTGGTCTAGCGGGGATCCCAAATGAGCAGTTCTTC.

The sample holds a few counts of this clonotype. The chain links TRBV7-2 to TRBJ2-5; maybe TRBD1 (6 bases). The V and J ends lost 7 bases and 1 base respectively, with 10 bases between them. Looked up from germline, CDR1 is SGHTA and CDR2 is FQGNSA. The CDR3 has 13 amino acids. CDR3 bases: TGTGCCAGCACCCGGGACATCCAAGAGACCCAGTACTTC. Amino acid sequence: CASTRDIQETQYF.

The J gene is TRBJ1-3, the V gene TRBV15; D remains unclear. In germline, CDR1 is LNHNV, CDR2 YYDKDF (reference sequence). V was cut by 4 bases and J by 2 bases, with 3 bases left in between. This CDR3 has 12 amino acids. The CDR3 loop is CATSTAGNTIYF. The CDR3 nucleotides read TGTGCCACCAGCACGGCTGGAAACACCATATATTTT.

The CDR3 is CAISVGDYEQYF. The CDR3 nucleotides read TGTGCCATCAGTGTAGGGGATTACGAGCAGTACTTC. The chain is built from TRBV10-3 and TRBJ2-7; maybe TRBD1 (5 bases). This CDR3 region has 12 residues. V gave up 4 bases and J gave up 4 bases, with 8 bases separating them. Per the germline V gene, CDR1 is ENHRY and CDR2 is SYGVKD.

This clonotype came up a few times. The chain has TRBV18 and TRBJ1-2, with 7 bases identical to TRBD1. V lost 6 bases to trimming and J lost 3 bases; unmatched junction nucleotides: 4. Germline V gene sequence: CDR1 KGHSH, CDR2 LQKENI. The CDR3 spans 13 residues. This CDR3 reads CASSRGQDYGYTF. Written as DNA, the CDR3 is TGTGCCAGCTCTCGCGGACAGGACTATGGCTACACCTTC.

This chain links TRBV6-6 with TRBJ1-2, with a weak D call TRBD1 (6 bases). Trimming removed 2 bases from V and 4 bases from J, with 11 bases in between. The CDR3 is 14 residues long. The germline gives CDR1 MNHNY, CDR2 SVGAGI (reference sequence). In DNA form, the CDR3 reads TGTGCCAGCAGTTACGGGGGGCAAGCCTATGGCTACACCTTC. This gives the protein CASSYGGQAYGYTF.

This clonotype was picked up a small number of times. The rearrangement uses TRBV19 and TRBJ2-3; unclear D gene. Germline V lookup: CDR1 LNHDA, CDR2 SQIVND (reference sequence). V lost 6 bases and J lost 0, with 19 bases in between. The CDR3 is 17 residues long. This CDR3 reads CASSAGVQKSSTDTQYF. The CDR3 nucleotides read TGTGCCAGTAGCGCAGGAGTACAGAAATCTAGCACAGATACGCAGTATTTT.

V is TRBV7-9 and J is TRBJ1-1, with D perhaps matching TRBD1 (5 bases). V dropped 10 bases and J dropped 3 bases, with 15 bases sitting between them. The CDR3 sequence is 13 residues long. Germline CDR1 SEHNR, CDR2 FQNEAQ (reference sequence). CDR3 amino acids: CATLGLTYTEAFF. CDR3 nucleotides: TGTGCCACGTTGGGACTAACTTACACTGAAGCTTTCTTT.

The chain combines TRBV6-6 with TRBJ1-6; D is unresolved. Trimming removed 0 bases at V and 4 bases at J, with 1 base between. Germline assignment: CDR1 MNHNY and CDR2 SVGAGI (reference sequence). The CDR3 covers 13 residues. The CDR3 is CASSYSYNSPLHF. The CDR3 nucleotides are TGTGCCAGCAGTTACTCTTATAATTCACCCCTCCACTTT.

This clonotype was seen a single time. The chain links TRBV29-1 to TRBJ1-1, with D possibly TRBD1 on 5 matching bases. CDR1 SQVTM and CDR2 ANQGSEA come from the germline V gene. The CDR3 consists of 12 residues. Trimming shortened V by 3 bases and J by 1 base, and 6 bases separated the two germline ends. The DNA of the CDR3 is TGCAGCGTTGATGACAGGAACACTGAAGCTTTCTTT. Translating gives CSVDDRNTEAFF.

V and J are TRBV28 and TRBJ1-6; no reliable D call. This CDR3 has 16 residues. Trimming removed 10 bases from V and 0 bases from J, with 16 bases in between. Germline lookup yields CDR1 MDHEN and CDR2 SYDVKM. CDR3 nucleotide sequence: TGTGCCACCATGGGCGGATTGAGCTCCTATAATTCACCCCTCCACTTT. This sequence encodes CATMGGLSSYNSPLHF.

This clonotype was recorded a few times. This chain connects TRBV27 to TRBJ1-2; D is uncertain. Trimming shortened V by 10 bases and J by 1 base, and 19 bases separated the two germline ends. The CDR3 has 15 residues. From germline, CDR1 is MNHEY and CDR2 SMNVEV (reference sequence). DNA of the CDR3: TGTGCCACCCGACCGGGCCATACTCTTAACTATGGCTACACCTTC. Translation gives CATRPGHTLNYGYTF.

This clonotype was detected only a few times. The chain joins TRBV2 to TRBJ2-1; 13 bases agree with TRBD2. V lost 6 bases, J lost 2 bases, and 10 bases stayed unmatched. CDR3 size: 18 residues. Germline V CDR1 and CDR2: SNHLY, FYNNEI. The CDR3 nucleotides read TGTGCCAGCAGCTTGGGACTAGCGGGAAACAGGGCCTACAATGAGCAGTTCTTC. It translates to CASSLGLAGNRAYNEQFF.

V gene TRBV28 combines with J gene TRBJ2-2; D not resolved. Germline lookup yields CDR1 MDHEN and CDR2 SYDVKM. The CDR3 runs 14 residues. Deletions cut 2 bases from V and 7 bases from J, with 11 bases between. The CDR3 bases are TGTGCCAGCAGTTTAACCGACAAGGTCGGGGAGCTGTTTTTT. It yields the protein CASSLTDKVGELFF.

This clonotype was detected once. The CDR3 coding sequence is TGTGCCAGCAGCCAATTGATGGGAGAGGGGTTCTACGAGCAGTACTTC. Translation gives CASSQLMGEGFYEQYF. The rearrangement joins TRBV3-1 to TRBJ2-7; D possibly uses TRBD1 or TRBD2 (5 bases each). CDR1 is LGHDT and CDR2 is YNNKEL in the germline V gene (reference sequence). V was pared by 2 bases and J by 3 bases, with 17 bases between. This CDR3 is 16 amino acids long.

This rearrangement joins TRBV6-6 to TRBJ2-2; 10 bases fit TRBD1. The ends lost 4 bases at V and 4 bases at J; junction bases unmatched: 6. The CDR3 sequence is 16 residues long. Germline V gene data show CDR1 as MNHNY and CDR2 as SVGAGI (reference sequence). CDR3 residues: CASSWDRGTITGELFF. The CDR3, as DNA: TGTGCCAGCAGTTGGGACAGGGGCACCATCACCGGGGAGCTGTTTTTT.

This clonotype was found a few times. The gene calls are TRBV28 and TRBJ2-1, with D possibly being TRBD1 (7 bases). CDR3 length equals 18 residues. The germline V gene has CDR1 MDHEN and CDR2 SYDVKM. The germline V and J ends were trimmed by 4 bases and 3 bases, with 22 bases remaining between them. The CDR3 is CASSSNPQGGGNYNEQFF. The CDR3 DNA sequence: TGTGCCAGCAGTTCAAACCCCCAGGGGGGAGGCAACTACAATGAGCAGTTCTTC. Looking up the rest from reference TRBV28 and TRBJ2-1 gives the full variable domain: DVKVTQSSRYLVKRTGEKVFLECVQDMDHENMFWYRQDPGLGLRLIYFSYDVKMKEKGDIPEGYSVSREKKERFSLILESASTNQTSMYLCASSSNPQGGGNYNEQFFGPGTRLTVL.

This clonotype was observed a handful of times. This rearrangement joins TRBV12-3 or TRBV12-4 to TRBJ2-5; D is uncertain. The CDR3 is made up of 14 amino acids. V lost 6 bases and J lost 2, with 13 bases in between. The CDR3 bases are TGTGCCAGCAGCCCCCATCTAGTACAAGAGACCCAGTACTTC. This codes for CASSPHLVQETQYF.

This clonotype was counted at least ten times. CDR3 DNA: TGTGCCAGCAGTTTAAGGGAAAACTATGGCTACACCTTC. It yields the protein CASSLRENYGYTF. This rearrangement joins TRBV27 to TRBJ1-2; D uncertain. The germline V and J ends were trimmed by 2 bases and 2 bases, with 6 bases remaining between them. CDR1 and CDR2 (germline): MNHEY, SMNVEV (reference sequence). The CDR3 sequence is 13 residues long.

The chain is built from TRBV12-3 or TRBV12-4 and TRBJ2-1; weak D call: TRBD1 (5 bases). V was cut by 5 bases and J by 10 bases, with 12 bases left in between. CDR3 size: 12 residues. CDR3 DNA: TGTGCCAGCAGTACAGGAACCGGGGAGCAGTTCTTC. Translated, it gives CASSTGTGEQFF.

This clonotype appeared a few times. The CDR3 DNA reads as TGTGCCAGCAGGGTAGTTTCTGGAAACACCATATATTTT. Residues: CASRVVSGNTIYF. The genes are TRBV6-5 and TRBJ1-3; D is undetermined. Trimming removed 6 bases at V and 1 base at J, with 7 bases between. This CDR3 has 13 residues. Germline lookup yields CDR1 MNHEY and CDR2 SVGAGI.

The V call is TRBV6-1, the J call TRBJ2-5; 11 positions match TRBD1. V trimming: 4 bases; J trimming: 5 bases; junction bases outside the gene matches: 6. The CDR3 is 15 amino acids. Germline assignment: CDR1 MNHNS and CDR2 SASEGT. Written as DNA, the CDR3 is TGTGCCAGCAGTGGGGACAGGGGGGGCGGTGAGACCCAGTACTTC. Translation gives CASSGDRGGGETQYF.

This chain joins TRBV11-2 and TRBJ2-5; the D is unclear. Germline V CDR1 and CDR2: SGHAT, FQNNGV. This CDR3 has 14 amino acids. Trimming took off 1 base at V and 5 bases at J, with 11 bases between the two ends. The CDR3 DNA is TGTGCCAGCAGCTTAGGAACCACGGTCGAGACCCAGTACTTC. Translated, it gives CASSLGTTVETQYF. Looking up the rest from reference TRBV11-2 and TRBJ2-5 gives the full variable domain: EAGVAQSPRYKIIEKRQSVAFWCNPISGHATLYWYQQILGQGPKLLIQFQNNGVVDDSQLPKDRFSAERLKGVDSTLKIQPAKLEDSAVYLCASSLGTTVETQYFGPGTRLLVL.

The CDR3, as DNA: TGTGCCAGCAGTGGGGGGACAGGGGGCCAAGAGACCCAGTACTTC. Translation: CASSGGTGGQETQYF. The V call is TRBV27, the J call TRBJ2-5; 11 bases are a match to TRBD1. CDR3 length: 15 residues. CDR1 MNHEY and CDR2 SMNVEV come from the germline V gene (reference sequence). Trimming cost V 5 bases and J 1 base; bases outside gene matches: 3.